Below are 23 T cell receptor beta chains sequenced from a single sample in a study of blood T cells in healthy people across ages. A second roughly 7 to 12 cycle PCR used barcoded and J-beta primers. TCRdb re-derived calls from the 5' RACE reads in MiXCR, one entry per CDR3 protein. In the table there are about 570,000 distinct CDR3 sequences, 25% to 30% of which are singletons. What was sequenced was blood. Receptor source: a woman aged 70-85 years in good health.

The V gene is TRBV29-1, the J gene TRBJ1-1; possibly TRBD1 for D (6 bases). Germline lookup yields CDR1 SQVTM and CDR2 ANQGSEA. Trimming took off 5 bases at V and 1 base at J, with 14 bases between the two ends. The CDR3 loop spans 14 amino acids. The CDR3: CSVLTGSSNTEAFF. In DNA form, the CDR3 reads TGCAGCGTTCTAACAGGGTCCTCGAACACTGAAGCTTTCTTT.

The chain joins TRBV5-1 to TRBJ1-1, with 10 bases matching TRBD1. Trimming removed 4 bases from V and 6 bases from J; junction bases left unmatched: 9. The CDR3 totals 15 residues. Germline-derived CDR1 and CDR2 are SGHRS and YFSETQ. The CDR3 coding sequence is TGCGCCAGCAGCCGAGACAGGGGGCGTGGGTCTGAAGCTTTCTTT. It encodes CASSRDRGRGSEAFF.

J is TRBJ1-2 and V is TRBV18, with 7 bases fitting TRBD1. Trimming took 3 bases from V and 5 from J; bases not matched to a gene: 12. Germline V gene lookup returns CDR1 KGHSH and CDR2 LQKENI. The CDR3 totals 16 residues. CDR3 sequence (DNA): TGTGCCAGCTCACCGCCACCACAGGGGTTAGGATATGGCTACACCTTC. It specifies CASSPPPQGLGYGYTF.

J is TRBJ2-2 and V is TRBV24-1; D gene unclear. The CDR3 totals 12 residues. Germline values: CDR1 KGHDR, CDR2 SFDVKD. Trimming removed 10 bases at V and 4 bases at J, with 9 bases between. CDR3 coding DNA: TGTGCCACTGGGTCCTTCACCGGGGAGCTGTTTTTT. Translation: CATGSFTGELFF.

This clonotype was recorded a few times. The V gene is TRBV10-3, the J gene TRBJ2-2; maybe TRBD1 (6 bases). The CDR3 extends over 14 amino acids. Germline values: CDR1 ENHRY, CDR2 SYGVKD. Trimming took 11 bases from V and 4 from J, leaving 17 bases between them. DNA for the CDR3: TGTGCCCTCGGATCAGGGGTAGCCACCGGGGAGCTGTTTTTT. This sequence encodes CALGSGVATGELFF.

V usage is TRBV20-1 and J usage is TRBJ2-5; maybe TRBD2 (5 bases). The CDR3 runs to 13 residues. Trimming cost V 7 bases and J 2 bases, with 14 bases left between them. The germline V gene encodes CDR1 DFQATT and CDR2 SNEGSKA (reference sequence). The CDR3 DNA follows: TGCAGTGGGGAGATAGTAGGGCAAGAGACCCAGTACTTC. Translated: CSGEIVGQETQYF.

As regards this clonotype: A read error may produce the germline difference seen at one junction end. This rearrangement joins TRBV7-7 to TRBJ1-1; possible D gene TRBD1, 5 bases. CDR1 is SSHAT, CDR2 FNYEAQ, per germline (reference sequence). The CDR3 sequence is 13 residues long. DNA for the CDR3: TGTGCTAGCAGCTTAGGGGTGGACACTGAAGCTTTCTTT. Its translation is CASSLGVDTEAFF.

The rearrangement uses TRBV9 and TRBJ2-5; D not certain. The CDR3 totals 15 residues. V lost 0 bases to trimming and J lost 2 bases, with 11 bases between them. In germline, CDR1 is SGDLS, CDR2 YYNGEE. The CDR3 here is CASSVAPGLQETQYF. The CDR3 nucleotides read TGTGCCAGCAGCGTAGCGCCGGGTCTACAAGAGACCCAGTACTTC.

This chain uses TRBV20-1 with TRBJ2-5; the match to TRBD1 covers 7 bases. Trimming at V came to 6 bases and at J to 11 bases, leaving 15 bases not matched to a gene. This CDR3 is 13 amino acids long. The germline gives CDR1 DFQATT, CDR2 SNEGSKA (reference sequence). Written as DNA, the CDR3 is TGCAGTGCCCTACAGGGGATCTTTAGGGAGCAGTACTTC. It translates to CSALQGIFREQYF.

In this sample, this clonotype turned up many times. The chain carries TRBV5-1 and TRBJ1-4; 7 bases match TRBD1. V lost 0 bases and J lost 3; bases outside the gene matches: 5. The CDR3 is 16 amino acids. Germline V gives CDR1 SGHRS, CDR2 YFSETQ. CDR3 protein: CASSLAEGAANEKLFF. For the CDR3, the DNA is TGCGCCAGCAGCTTGGCCGAGGGGGCGGCTAATGAAAAACTGTTTTTT.

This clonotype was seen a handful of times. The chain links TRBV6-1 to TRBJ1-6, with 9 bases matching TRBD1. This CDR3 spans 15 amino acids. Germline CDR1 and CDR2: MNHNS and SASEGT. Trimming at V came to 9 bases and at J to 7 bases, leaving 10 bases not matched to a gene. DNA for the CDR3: TGTGCCAGTCATCGGACAGGGGCCGCAAATTCACCCCTCCACTTT. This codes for CASHRTGAANSPLHF.

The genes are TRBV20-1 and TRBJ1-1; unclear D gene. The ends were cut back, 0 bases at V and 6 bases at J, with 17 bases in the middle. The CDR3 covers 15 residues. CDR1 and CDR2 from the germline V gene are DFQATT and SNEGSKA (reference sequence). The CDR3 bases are TGCAGTGCTAGAGATCCCTTGACACCTGGGCCTGAAGCTTTCTTT. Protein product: CSARDPLTPGPEAFF.

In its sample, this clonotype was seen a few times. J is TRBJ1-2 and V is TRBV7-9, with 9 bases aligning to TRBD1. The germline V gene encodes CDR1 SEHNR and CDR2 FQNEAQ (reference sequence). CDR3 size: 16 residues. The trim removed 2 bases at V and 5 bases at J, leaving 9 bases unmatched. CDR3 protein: CASSLSRPTGGYGYTF. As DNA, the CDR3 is TGTGCCAGCAGCTTATCAAGGCCGACAGGGGGGTATGGCTACACCTTC.

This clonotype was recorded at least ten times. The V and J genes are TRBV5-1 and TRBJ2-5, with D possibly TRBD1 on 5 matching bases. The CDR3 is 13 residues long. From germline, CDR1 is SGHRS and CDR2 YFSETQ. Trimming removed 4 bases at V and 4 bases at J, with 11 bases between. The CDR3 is CASSEPDRETQYF. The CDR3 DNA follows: TGCGCCAGCAGCGAGCCCGACAGAGAGACCCAGTACTTC.

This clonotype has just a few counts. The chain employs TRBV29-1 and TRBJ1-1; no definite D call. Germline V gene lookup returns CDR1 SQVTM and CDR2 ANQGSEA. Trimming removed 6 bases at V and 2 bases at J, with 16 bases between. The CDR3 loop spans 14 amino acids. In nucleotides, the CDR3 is TGCAGCGTGCGAGCGGGAACGGCAAACACTGAAGCTTTCTTT. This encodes CSVRAGTANTEAFF.

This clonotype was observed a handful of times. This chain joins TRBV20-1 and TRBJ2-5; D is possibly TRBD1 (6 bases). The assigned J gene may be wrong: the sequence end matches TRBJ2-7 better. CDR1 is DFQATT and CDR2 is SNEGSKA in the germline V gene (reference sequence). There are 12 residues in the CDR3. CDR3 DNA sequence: TGCAGTGCTCGTAGACAGGTTTACGAGCAGTACTTC. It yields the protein CSARRQVYEQYF.

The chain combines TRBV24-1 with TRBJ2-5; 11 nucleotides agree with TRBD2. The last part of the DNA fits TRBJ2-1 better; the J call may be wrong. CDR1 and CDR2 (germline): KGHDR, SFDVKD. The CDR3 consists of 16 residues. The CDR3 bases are TGTGCCACCAGTGCCACTAGCGGGGGCTATTTCAATGAGCAGTTCTTC. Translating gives CATSATSGGYFNEQFF.

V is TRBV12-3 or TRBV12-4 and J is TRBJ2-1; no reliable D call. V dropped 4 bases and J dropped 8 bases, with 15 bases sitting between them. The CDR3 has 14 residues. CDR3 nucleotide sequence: TGTGCCAGCAGTTCGCTCCAGGCGTTCGATGAGCAGTTCTTC. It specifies CASSSLQAFDEQFF.

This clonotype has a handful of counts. DNA for the CDR3: TGCAGTGCTAAGACAGGAGAAAAACTGTTTTTT. The encoded protein is CSAKTGEKLFF. The chain is built from TRBV20-1 and TRBJ1-4, with D tentatively TRBD1 (6 bases). Per the germline V gene, CDR1 is DFQATT and CDR2 is SNEGSKA (reference sequence). The CDR3 loop spans 11 amino acids. V was clipped by 4 bases and J by 8 bases, with 8 bases between them.

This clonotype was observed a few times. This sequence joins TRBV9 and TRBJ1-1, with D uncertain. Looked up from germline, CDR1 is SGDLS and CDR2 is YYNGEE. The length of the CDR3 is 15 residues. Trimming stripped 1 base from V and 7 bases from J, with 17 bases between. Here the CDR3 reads CASSVILGREREAFF. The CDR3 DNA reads TGTGCCAGCAGCGTAATCCTAGGTAGGGAACGTGAAGCTTTCTTT. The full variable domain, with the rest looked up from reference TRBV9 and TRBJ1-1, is DSGVTQTPKHLITATGQRVTLRCSPRSGDLSVYWYQQSLDQGLQFLIQYYNGEERAKGNILERFSAQQFPDLHSELNLSSLELGDSALYFCASSVILGREREAFFGQGTRLTVV.

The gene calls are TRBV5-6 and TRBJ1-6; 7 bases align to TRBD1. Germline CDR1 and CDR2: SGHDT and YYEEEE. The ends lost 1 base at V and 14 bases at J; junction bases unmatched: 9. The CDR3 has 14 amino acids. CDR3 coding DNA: TGTGCCAGCAGCTTGAGGACAGGAGTTTTGTCCCTCCACTTT. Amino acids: CASSLRTGVLSLHF.

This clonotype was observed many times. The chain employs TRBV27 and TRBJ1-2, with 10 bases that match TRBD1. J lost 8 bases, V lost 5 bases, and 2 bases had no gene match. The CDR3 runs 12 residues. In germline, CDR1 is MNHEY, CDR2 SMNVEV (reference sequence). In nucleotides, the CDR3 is TGTGCCAGCAGTGCGACAGGGGGCGGCTACACCTTC. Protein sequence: CASSATGGGYTF.

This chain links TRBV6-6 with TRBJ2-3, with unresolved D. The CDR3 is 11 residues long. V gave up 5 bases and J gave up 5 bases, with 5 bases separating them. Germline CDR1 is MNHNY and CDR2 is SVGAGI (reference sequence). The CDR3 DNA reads TGTGCCAGCAGTCCAGAAGATACGCAGTATTTT. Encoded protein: CASSPEDTQYF.